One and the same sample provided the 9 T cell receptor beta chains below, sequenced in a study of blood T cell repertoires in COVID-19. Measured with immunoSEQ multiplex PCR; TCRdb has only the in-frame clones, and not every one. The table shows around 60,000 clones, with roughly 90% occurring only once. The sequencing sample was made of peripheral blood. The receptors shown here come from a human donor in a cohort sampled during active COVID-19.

The CDR3, as DNA: TGTGCCAGCAAGTTCGATAGCTCCTACAATGAGCAGTTCTTC. This codes for CASKFDSSYNEQFF. V gene TRBV28 combines with J gene TRBJ2-1, with unresolved D. The CDR3 is made up of 14 amino acids. V was shortened by 7 bases and J by 0 bases, with 10 bases between the two germline ends. From germline, CDR1 is MDHEN and CDR2 SYDVKM.

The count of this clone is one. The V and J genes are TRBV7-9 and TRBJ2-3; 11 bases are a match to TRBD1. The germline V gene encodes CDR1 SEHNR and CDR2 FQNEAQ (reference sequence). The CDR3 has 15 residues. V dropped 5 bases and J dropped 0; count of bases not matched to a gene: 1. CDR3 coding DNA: TGTGCCAGCAGCGGACAGGGGGCTAGCACAGATACGCAGTATTTT. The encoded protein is CASSGQGASTDTQYF.

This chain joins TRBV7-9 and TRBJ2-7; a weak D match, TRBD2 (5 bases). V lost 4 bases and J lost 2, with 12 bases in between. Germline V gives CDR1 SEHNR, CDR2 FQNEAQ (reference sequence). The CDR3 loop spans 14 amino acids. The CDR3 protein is CASSSTGITYEQYF. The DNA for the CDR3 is TGTGCCAGCAGCTCCACGGGGATCACCTACGAGCAGTACTTC.

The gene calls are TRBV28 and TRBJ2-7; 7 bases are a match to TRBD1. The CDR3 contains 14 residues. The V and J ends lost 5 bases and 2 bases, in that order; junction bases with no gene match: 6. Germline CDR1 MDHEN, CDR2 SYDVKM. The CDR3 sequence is CASSLSQGAYEQYF. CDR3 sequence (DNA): TGTGCCAGCAGTCTTTCCCAGGGGGCCTACGAGCAGTACTTC. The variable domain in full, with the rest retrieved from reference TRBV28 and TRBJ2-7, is DVKVTQSSRYLVKRTGEKVFLECVQDMDHENMFWYRQDPGLGLRLIYFSYDVKMKEKGDIPEGYSVSREKKERFSLILESASTNQTSMYLCASSLSQGAYEQYFGPGTRLTVT.

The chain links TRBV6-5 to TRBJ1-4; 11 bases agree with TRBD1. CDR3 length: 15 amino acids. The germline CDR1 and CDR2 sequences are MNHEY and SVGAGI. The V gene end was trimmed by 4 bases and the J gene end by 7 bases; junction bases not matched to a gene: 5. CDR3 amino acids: CASSFLGTGGEKLFF. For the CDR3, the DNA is TGTGCCAGCAGTTTCCTCGGGACAGGGGGTGAAAAACTGTTTTTT.

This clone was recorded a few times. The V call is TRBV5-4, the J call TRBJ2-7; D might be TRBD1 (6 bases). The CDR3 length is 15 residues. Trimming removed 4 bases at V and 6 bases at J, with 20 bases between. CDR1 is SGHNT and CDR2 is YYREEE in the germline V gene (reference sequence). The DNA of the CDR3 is TGTGCCAGCAGCCGCAAGGGGGACGCACGGGGCGAGCAGTACTTC. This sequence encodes CASSRKGDARGEQYF.

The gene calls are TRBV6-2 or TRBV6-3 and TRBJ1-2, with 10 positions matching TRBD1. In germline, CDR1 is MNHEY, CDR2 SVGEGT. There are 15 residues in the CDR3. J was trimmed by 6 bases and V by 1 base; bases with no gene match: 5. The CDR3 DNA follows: TGTGCCAGCAGTTACTGGCGACAGGGGGCGAATGGCTACACCTTC. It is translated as CASSYWRQGANGYTF.

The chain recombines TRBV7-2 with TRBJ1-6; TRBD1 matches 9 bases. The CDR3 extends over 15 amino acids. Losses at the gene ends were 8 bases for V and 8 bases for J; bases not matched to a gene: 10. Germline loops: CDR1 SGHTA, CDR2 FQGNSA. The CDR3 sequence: CASDIKTGGYSPLHF. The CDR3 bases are TGTGCCAGCGACATAAAGACAGGGGGTTATTCACCCCTCCACTTT.

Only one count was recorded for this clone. CDR3 sequence: CASSLEPRTGDTF. CDR3 DNA sequence: TGTGCCAGCAGCTTAGAACCTAGGACAGGGGACACCTTC. The chain has TRBV11-2 and TRBJ1-2; 9 bases agree with TRBD1. Looked up from germline, CDR1 is SGHAT and CDR2 is FQNNGV. V was pared by 0 bases and J by 12 bases, with 5 bases of the junction left unmatched. This CDR3 has 13 residues.